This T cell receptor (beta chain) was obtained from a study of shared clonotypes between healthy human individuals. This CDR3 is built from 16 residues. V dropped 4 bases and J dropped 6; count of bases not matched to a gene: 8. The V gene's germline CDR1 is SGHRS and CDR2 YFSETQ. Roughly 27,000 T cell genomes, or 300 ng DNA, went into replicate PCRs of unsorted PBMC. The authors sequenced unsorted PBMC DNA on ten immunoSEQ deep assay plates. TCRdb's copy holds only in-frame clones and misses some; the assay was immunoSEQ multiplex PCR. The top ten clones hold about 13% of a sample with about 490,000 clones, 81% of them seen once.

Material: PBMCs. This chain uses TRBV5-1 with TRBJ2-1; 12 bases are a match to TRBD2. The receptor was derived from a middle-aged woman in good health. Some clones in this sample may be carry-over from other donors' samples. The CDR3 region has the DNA TGCGCCAGCAGCCTCACCGGGACTAGCGGGTTCAATGAGCAGTTCTTC. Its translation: CASSLTGTSGFNEQFF.